Following are 18 T cell receptor beta chains from one sample sequenced in a study of Graves' ophthalmopathy and Graves' hyperthyroidism. Amplification from RNA transcripts yielded the TCR beta CDR3 regions. Second-round multiplex PCR came after first-round RT-PCR with HTBI primers. In TCRdb, the multiplex PCR reads were re-called with MiXCR into one record per CDR3 protein. The sample has hundreds of thousands of distinct CDR3 sequences; 20% to 25% are singletons. Sequencing was done on a sample of peripheral blood. These receptors were obtained from a woman in her late teens or twenties with stable Graves' hyperthyroidism. Some clones in this sample may be carry-over from other donors' samples.

This clonotype was recorded many times. The gene calls are TRBV7-2 and TRBJ1-5; D might be TRBD1 (6 bases). The germline CDR1 and CDR2 sequences are SGHTA and FQGNSA. The V end lost 4 bases, the J end lost 3 bases, and 25 bases lay between the germline ends. The CDR3 is 19 residues long. For the CDR3, the DNA is TGTGCCAGCAGCTCCCTAGACAGGCCTCGCCCTGAACCCAATCAGCCCCAGCATTTT. It translates to CASSSLDRPRPEPNQPQHF.

This clonotype was counted at least ten times. V and J are TRBV27 and TRBJ1-1, with unresolved D. Germline CDR1 is MNHEY and CDR2 is SMNVEV (reference sequence). Trimming pared 3 bases from V and 0 bases from J, leaving 14 bases between. This CDR3 has 16 amino acids. For the CDR3, the DNA is TGTGCCAGCAGTTTCGATCTCCCGGATATGAACACTGAAGCTTTCTTT. This gives the protein CASSFDLPDMNTEAFF.

This clonotype was recorded many times. V is TRBV6-5 and J is TRBJ1-1, with D tentatively TRBD1 (6 bases). V was shortened by 2 bases and J by 11 bases, with 12 bases between the two germline ends. The germline V gene encodes CDR1 MNHEY and CDR2 SVGAGI. The CDR3 runs to 12 residues. The CDR3 nucleotides read TGTGCCAGCAGTTACGCAGGGGAGTTCGCTTTCTTT. This translates into CASSYAGEFAFF.

About this clonotype: One base away lies a much larger clone, so this may be a sequencing read error. The rearrangement uses TRBV5-1 and TRBJ1-1; D unclear. This CDR3 comprises 14 residues. The germline gives CDR1 SGHRS, CDR2 YFSETQ. The chain's CDR3 is CASSLLQMNTEALF. Written as DNA, the CDR3 is TGCGCCAGCAGCTTGTTGCAGATGAACACTGAAGCTTTATTT.

This clonotype was seen at least ten times. The gene calls are TRBV6-2 or TRBV6-3 and TRBJ2-7; maybe TRBD2 (6 bases). The V end was cut by 2 bases, the J end by 0 bases, with 8 bases between. Germline CDR1 reads MNHEY; CDR2 reads SVGEGT. This CDR3 has 14 residues. The CDR3 DNA follows: TGTGCCAGCAGTTACCGCGGGGTCTCCTACGAGCAGTACTTC. This sequence encodes CASSYRGVSYEQYF.

The chain is built from TRBV12-3 or TRBV12-4 and TRBJ2-5; 7 positions agree with TRBD1. The length of the CDR3 is 14 residues. V was pared by 3 bases and J by 7 bases, with 8 bases of the junction left unmatched. In DNA, the CDR3 is TGTGCCAGCAGTTTTATGGACAGGAGGCGGACCCAGTACTTC. Translating it yields CASSFMDRRRTQYF.

With respect to this clonotype: A much larger clone differs from this one at a single base, so this may be a read error. The CDR3 ends on some other residue instead of the conserved phenylalanine or tryptophan, so this is likely a read error. The V and J genes are TRBV29-1 and TRBJ1-2; D is ambiguous. The V end lost 0 bases, the J end lost 1 base, and 6 bases lay between the germline ends. The germline CDR1 and CDR2 sequences are SQVTM and ANQGSEA. The CDR3 is made up of 13 amino acids. The CDR3 protein is CSVEDQFNYGYTV. In nucleotides, the CDR3 is TGCAGCGTTGAAGATCAGTTTAACTATGGCTACACCGTC.

At least ten counts were recorded for this clonotype. The gene calls are TRBV12-5 and TRBJ1-1; 10 bases are a match to TRBD1. Germline trimming cut 1 base from V and 5 bases from J; bases unmatched to any gene: 4. The CDR3 has 15 residues. Germline assignment: CDR1 LGHNT and CDR2 FRNRAP. CDR3 protein: CASGLARDRGTEAFF. The DNA of the CDR3 is TGTGCTAGTGGTTTGGCCCGGGACAGGGGAACTGAAGCTTTCTTT.

This clonotype was picked up a small number of times. The gene calls are TRBV27 and TRBJ1-5; the D is unclear. Trimming cost V 4 bases and J 0 bases, with 7 bases left between them. This CDR3 is 14 amino acids long. CDR1 is MNHEY and CDR2 is SMNVEV in the germline V gene (reference sequence). The CDR3, as DNA: TGTGCCAGCAGTTCCTGGGGTAGCAATCAGCCCCAGCATTTT. Protein: CASSSWGSNQPQHF.

Comments on this clonotype: This may be a read error, as it is one base from a much larger clone. The chain links TRBV12-3 or TRBV12-4 to TRBJ1-6, with D tentatively TRBD1 (5 bases). The CDR3 runs to 15 residues. The CDR3 region is CASSRDEGKGSHLHF. For the CDR3, the DNA is TGTGCCAGCAGTCGCGACGAGGGGAAGGGTTCACACCTCCACTTT.

In this sample, this clonotype turned up a few times. The rearrangement links TRBV29-1 to TRBJ2-5; 7 bases agree with TRBD1. The V and J ends lost 6 bases and 3 bases, in that order; junction bases with no gene match: 7. There are 13 residues in the CDR3. Per germline, CDR1 SQVTM and CDR2 ANQGSEA. The CDR3 DNA reads as TGCAGCGTCCGGGACAGTAGTAAAGAGACCCAGTACTTC. Translating gives CSVRDSSKETQYF.

This clonotype has ten or more counts. The chain couples TRBV20-1 to TRBJ2-7, with D maybe TRBD2 (5 bases). V was cut by 2 bases and J by 6 bases, with 11 bases left in between. Germline CDR1 is DFQATT and CDR2 is SNEGSKA (reference sequence). CDR3 size: 12 residues. The CDR3 DNA sequence: TGCAGTGCTAGACTAGCCTTCAGCGAGCAGTACTTC. Translation: CSARLAFSEQYF.

Many counts were recorded for this clonotype. This chain uses TRBV6-5 with TRBJ1-2, with a tentative D call TRBD1 (5 bases). V gave up 3 bases and J gave up 1 base, with 18 bases separating them. This CDR3 spans 17 amino acids. Germline V gives CDR1 MNHEY, CDR2 SVGAGI. The CDR3 coding sequence is TGTGCCAGCAGTTATAGATGGGGGAGAACTTTTAACTATGGCTACACCTTC. Its translation: CASSYRWGRTFNYGYTF.

This chain connects TRBV7-2 to TRBJ1-2; no definite D call. The CDR3 is made up of 12 amino acids. Germline V gene sequence: CDR1 SGHTA, CDR2 FQGNSA. V was cut by 3 bases and J by 7 bases, with 9 bases left in between. The CDR3 coding sequence is TGTGCCAGCAGCTTCAAGGTCTCTGGCTACACCTTC. It specifies CASSFKVSGYTF.

This rearrangement joins TRBV18 to TRBJ1-1; D possibly corresponds to TRBD1 (6 bases). This CDR3 comprises 18 residues. V lost 1 base and J lost 5, with 23 bases in between. Looked up from germline, CDR1 is KGHSH and CDR2 is LQKENI. The CDR3 region has the DNA TGTGCCAGCTCACCACATGAGGTTGGGGACACAGGTGGGACTGAAGCTTTCTTT. Translation: CASSPHEVGDTGGTEAFF.

The table lists this clonotype with a few counts. The rearrangement links TRBV29-1 to TRBJ2-7; 9 nucleotides agree with TRBD2. CDR3 length: 12 residues. Germline V gene sequence: CDR1 SQVTM, CDR2 ANQGSEA. The V and J ends lost 4 bases and 6 bases, in that order; junction bases with no gene match: 4. The CDR3 DNA follows: TGCAGCGTTGGCGGGGGGGCGGGCGAGCAGTACTTC. Translation gives CSVGGGAGEQYF.

This clonotype was observed a few times. In DNA form, the CDR3 reads TGTGCCACCAGTGATCTAAGGAGTAGGAGACAGGGGCAAATCACCGGGGAGCTGTTTTTT. This translates into CATSDLRSRRQGQITGELFF. This chain connects TRBV24-1 to TRBJ2-2; TRBD1 agrees at 8 bases. Per germline, CDR1 KGHDR and CDR2 SFDVKD. The CDR3 loop spans 20 amino acids. The V gene end was trimmed by 3 bases and the J gene end by 4 bases; junction bases not matched to a gene: 18.

V usage is TRBV4-2 and J usage is TRBJ1-1; D not resolved. V lost 2 bases and J 1 base, leaving 8 bases between the germline ends. CDR1 is LGHNA, CDR2 YNFKEQ, per germline. The CDR3 has 14 residues. CDR3 residues: CASSQKNGNTEAFF. CDR3 DNA sequence: TGTGCCAGCAGCCAAAAAAACGGGAACACTGAAGCTTTCTTT.